This paragraph reports one T cell receptor (beta chain). The antigen is not known. Donors were patients with active juvenile idiopathic arthritis. Profiled with immunoSEQ multiplex PCR; TCRdb holds only in-frame clones, not every one. The sample lists around 31,000 clones, roughly 96% occurring once. These data come from a study of circulating and synovial CD4+ cells in juvenile arthritis. V was cut by 7 bases and J by 4 bases, with 11 bases left in between. Germline V gene data show CDR1 as MNHNS and CDR2 as SASEGT. This CDR3 comprises 12 residues. Notes on the study in general: These blood cells shared more CDR3 sequences with synovium than bulk blood.

This clonotype originated in a human donor with juvenile idiopathic arthritis. The chain uses TRBV6-1 and TRBJ2-7, with D possibly matching TRBD2 (5 bases). Sequencing was done on a sample of CD4+ T cells from blood. The chain's CDR3 is CASTNGGYEQYF. In DNA form, the CDR3 reads TGTGCCAGCACCAACGGCGGGTACGAGCAGTACTTC.